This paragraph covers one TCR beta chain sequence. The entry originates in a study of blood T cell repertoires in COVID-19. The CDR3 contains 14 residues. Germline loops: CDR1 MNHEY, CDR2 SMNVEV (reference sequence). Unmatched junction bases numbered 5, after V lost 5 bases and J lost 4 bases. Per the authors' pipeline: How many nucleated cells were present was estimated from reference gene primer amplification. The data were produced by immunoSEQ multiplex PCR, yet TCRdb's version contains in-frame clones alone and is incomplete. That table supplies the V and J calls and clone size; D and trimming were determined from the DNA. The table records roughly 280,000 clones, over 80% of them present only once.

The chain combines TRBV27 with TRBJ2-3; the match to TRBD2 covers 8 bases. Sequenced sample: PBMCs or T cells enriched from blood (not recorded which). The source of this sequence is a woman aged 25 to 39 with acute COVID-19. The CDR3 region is CASSPGTRSDTQYF. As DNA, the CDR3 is TGTGCCAGCAGTCCCGGGACTAGATCAGATACGCAGTATTTT.